This T cell receptor (beta chain) was observed in a study of metastatic and nonmetastatic thyroid tumors. The V end was cut by 0 bases, the J end by 5 bases, with 16 bases between. The CDR3 has 16 residues. The germline CDR1 and CDR2 sequences are MNHNY and SVGAGI (reference sequence). The entire patient cohort was treatment-naive prior to thyroid surgery. The study, taken as a whole, reports: Within blood and tumor, benign nodules reportedly had significantly lower TCR beta diversity than malignant thyroid tumors did.

TCRdb re-called clones via MiXCR from the PCR reads. The sample holds 32,000 or so clones, 18% seen once. In the case of this clone: Its antigen is unknown.

This clonotype was sampled from a male donor with papillary thyroid cancer or a benign thyroid nodule (not recorded which). Some clones in this sample may be carry-over from other donors' samples. The sample taken for sequencing was blood. This sequence joins TRBV6-6 and TRBJ2-5, with D possibly being TRBD1 (6 bases). CDR3 nucleotide sequence: TGTGCCAGCAGTTACTCGAACGCACAGGGCGTGGAGACCCAGTACTTC. Its protein is CASSYSNAQGVETQYF.